The 16 T cell receptor beta chains below all came from one sample that was sequenced in a study of T cell repertoires in cytomegalovirus infection (dated by TCRdb to the late 2010s). TCRdb shows the sequencer as Illumina HiSeq 1500. The public reads were quality trimmed at Q25 with fastp and then assembled into clones with MiXCR by TCRdb, keeping productive beta chains. Every distinct CDR3 protein forms one entry, paired with its most common genes and DNA. This sample comprises some 280,000 distinct CDR3 sequences, approximately 15% of them detected only once. Around 9% of the sample is in the top ten clones. The sample comprised PBMCs. Receptor source: a human donor in good health (CMV status not recorded). Some clones in this sample may be carry-over from other donors' samples.

This clonotype was seen once. The CDR3 does not close with the conserved phenylalanine or tryptophan, likely indicating a read error. The chain couples TRBV7-3 to TRBJ2-1; 7 nucleotides agree with TRBD2. Germline CDR1 SGHTA, CDR2 FQGTGA. CDR3 length: 15 amino acids. The CDR3 region has the DNA TGTGCAAGCACCCTGATGCCTAGCGGTCGTTCGGAGCAGTTCTTA. It encodes CASTLMPSGRSEQFL.

The chain joins TRBV10-3 to TRBJ2-1; D is possibly TRBD1 or TRBD2 (6 bases each). The germline gives CDR1 ENHRY, CDR2 SYGVKD. Trimming removed 6 bases from V and 9 bases from J, with 12 bases in between. There are 12 residues in the CDR3. The DNA for the CDR3 is TGTGCCATCAGAGAGGGGGGAGGTGAGCAGTTCTTC. It specifies CAIREGGGEQFF.

This clonotype showed up just a few times. The rearrangement uses TRBV28 and TRBJ2-3; D may match TRBD1 or TRBD2 (5 bases each). The V gene lost 6 bases and the J gene lost 0 bases, with 13 bases spanning the gap. The CDR3 extends over 15 amino acids. Per the germline V gene, CDR1 is MDHEN and CDR2 is SYDVKM. In nucleotides, the CDR3 is TGTGCCAGCAGCAAGGGGACCACTAGCACAGATACGCAGTATTTT. Protein: CASSKGTTSTDTQYF.

The chain couples TRBV12-3 or TRBV12-4 to TRBJ2-3; D gene ambiguous. This CDR3 spans 14 amino acids. V lost 1 base and J 2 bases, leaving 7 bases between the germline ends. CDR3 in amino acids: CASSLEEPTDTQYF. In DNA form, the CDR3 reads TGTGCCAGCAGTTTAGAGGAACCCACAGATACGCAGTATTTT.

This clonotype was recorded a few times. This chain uses TRBV6-5 with TRBJ2-1; 13 bases align to TRBD2. The V gene's germline CDR1 is MNHEY and CDR2 SVGAGI. The trim removed 2 bases at V and 3 bases at J, leaving 1 base unmatched. The length of the CDR3 is 16 residues. In DNA form, the CDR3 reads TGTGCCAGCAGTTACCGGACTAGCGGGGGCTACAATGAGCAGTTCTTC. Its translation: CASSYRTSGGYNEQFF.

In the case of this clonotype: The junction and the germline gene differ at one end; a read error may be behind it. This chain links TRBV7-2 with TRBJ1-6; D call uncertain. The CDR3 runs to 13 residues. Germline V lookup: CDR1 SGHTA, CDR2 FQGNSA. The CDR3: CASSLERSLSLKF. The CDR3 nucleotides read TGTGCCAGCAGCTTAGAAAGGTCACTATCCCTCAAGTTT.

This clonotype was seen more than once but under ten times. The genes are TRBV11-2 and TRBJ2-1; 8 bases are shared with TRBD2. With V trimmed by 6 bases and J by 9 bases, 13 bases remained unmatched. The CDR3 runs 15 residues. Germline V CDR1 and CDR2: SGHAT, FQNNGV. CDR3 sequence reads: CASRSPGLVRREQFF. The CDR3, as DNA: TGTGCCAGCAGATCTCCGGGACTAGTGAGACGTGAGCAGTTCTTC.

This clonotype was seen at least ten times. The J gene is TRBJ2-1, the V gene TRBV6-4, with 8 bases that match TRBD2. With 9 bases clipped from V and 8 bases from J, the junction kept 21 bases outside the gene matches. Germline CDR1 reads MRHNA; CDR2 reads SNTAGT. The CDR3 loop spans 17 amino acids. CDR3 DNA: TGTGCCAGTTCCCTCGCTGGGTCGGGAGGGCCGATTGATGAGCAGTTCTTC. It is translated as CASSLAGSGGPIDEQFF.

This clonotype was detected ten times or more. The chain carries TRBV7-9 and TRBJ1-1; possibly TRBD1 for D (6 bases). CDR1 SEHNR and CDR2 FQNEAQ come from the germline V gene (reference sequence). The CDR3 is 13 residues long. The ends were cut back, 5 bases at V and 1 base at J, with 8 bases in the middle. This CDR3 reads CASSGQSNTEAFF. The CDR3 DNA reads as TGTGCCAGCAGCGGACAGTCGAACACTGAAGCTTTCTTT. Using reference TRBV7-9 and TRBJ1-1 for the parts outside the CDR3, the full variable domain is DTGVSQNPRHKITKRGQNVTFRCDPISEHNRLYWYRQTLGQGPEFLTYFQNEAQLEKSRLLSDRFSAERPKGSFSTLEIQRTEQGDSAMYLCASSGQSNTEAFFGQGTRLTVV.

The gene calls are TRBV5-1 and TRBJ2-2; TRBD2 matches 8 bases. Germline CDR1 and CDR2: SGHRS and YFSETQ. V was pared by 4 bases and J by 5 bases, with 10 bases of the junction left unmatched. There are 16 residues in the CDR3. Here the CDR3 reads CASSLAVAGGTGELFF. CDR3 nucleotide sequence: TGCGCCAGCAGCCTAGCCGTGGCGGGAGGAACCGGGGAGCTGTTTTTT.

This clonotype was seen a handful of times. The V and J genes are TRBV2 and TRBJ2-2; no reliable D call. CDR3 length equals 16 residues. Germline CDR1 is SNHLY and CDR2 is FYNNEI. Trimming took off 3 bases at V and 4 bases at J, with 15 bases between the two ends. CDR3 residues: CASSDYRGFATGELFF. The DNA of the CDR3 is TGTGCCAGCAGTGATTACCGTGGGTTCGCCACCGGGGAGCTGTTTTTT.

There are many counts of this clonotype. The chain combines TRBV7-8 with TRBJ2-3; 12 nucleotides align to TRBD2. Germline V gene sequence: CDR1 SGHVS, CDR2 FQNEAQ. The CDR3 sequence is 19 residues long. Germline trimming cut 5 bases from V and 5 bases from J; bases unmatched to any gene: 17. The CDR3 protein is CASSPARVLAGGLVDTQYF. The CDR3 region has the DNA TGTGCCAGCAGCCCCGCTAGGGTGCTAGCGGGGGGGCTCGTAGATACGCAGTATTTT.

This clonotype occurred many times. The chain recombines TRBV20-1 with TRBJ2-1, with 10 bases matching TRBD2. This CDR3 is built from 16 residues. From germline, CDR1 is DFQATT and CDR2 SNEGSKA (reference sequence). The junction had 13 bases not matched to a gene; V was cut back by 5 bases and J by 6 bases. The CDR3 DNA reads TGCAGTGCTGGGTCCCTCGGGCTAGCGGGAGTCAATGAGCAGTTCTTC. Its protein is CSAGSLGLAGVNEQFF.

This clonotype was counted only a few times. The chain couples TRBV29-1 to TRBJ2-7; 8 bases fit TRBD1. CDR1 is SQVTM and CDR2 is ANQGSEA in the germline V gene. V lost 7 bases to trimming and J lost 4 bases; unmatched junction nucleotides: 9. This CDR3 has 13 amino acids. In DNA form, the CDR3 reads TGCAGCGCCGCAGACAGGGGTTTATACGAGCAGTACTTC. Protein product: CSAADRGLYEQYF.

This clonotype showed up just once. The genes are TRBV5-6 and TRBJ2-1; D uncertain. Trimming shortened V by 4 bases and J by 3 bases, and 11 bases separated the two germline ends. Germline V gene data show CDR1 as SGHDT and CDR2 as YYEEEE. CDR3 length: 14 amino acids. The CDR3 loop reads CASSLRVIYNEQFF. Here the CDR3 DNA reads TGTGCCAGCAGCCTCCGGGTGATCTACAATGAGCAGTTCTTC.

This clonotype was observed a handful of times. This chain uses TRBV12-3 or TRBV12-4 with TRBJ1-2; D remains ambiguous. The germline V and J ends were trimmed by 5 bases and 1 base, with 5 bases remaining between them. This CDR3 has 12 residues. CDR3 region: CASSTDNYGYTF. The CDR3 DNA is TGTGCCAGCAGTACAGATAACTATGGCTACACCTTC.